The 18 T cell receptor beta chains below come from one sample, sequenced in a study of cytotoxic CD8 clonotypes in ibrutinib-treated CLL. Assay: immunoSEQ multiplex PCR; the TCRdb copy retains only in-frame clones and omits some. Of around 310,000 clones listed, about 80% are singletons. Specimen: PBMCs, collected before ibrutinib treatment. The receptors here all came from a human donor with chronic lymphocytic leukemia.

V and J are TRBV28 and TRBJ1-5; D gene ambiguous. The V end was cut by 5 bases, the J end by 0 bases, with 14 bases between. Germline CDR1 reads MDHEN; CDR2 reads SYDVKM. The CDR3 has 16 residues. CDR3 coding DNA: TGTGCCAGCAGTAACCCTAGCGTTCTTAGCAATCAGCCCCAGCATTTT. It codes for CASSNPSVLSNQPQHF. Variable domain in full (rest from reference TRBV28 and TRBJ1-5): DVKVTQSSRYLVKRTGEKVFLECVQDMDHENMFWYRQDPGLGLRLIYFSYDVKMKEKGDIPEGYSVSREKKERFSLILESASTNQTSMYLCASSNPSVLSNQPQHFGDGTRLSIL.

The chain carries TRBV19 and TRBJ2-1; 12 bases are a match to TRBD2. The J segment lost 0 bases and the V segment lost 4 bases, leaving 1 base of the junction unmatched. Germline-derived CDR1 and CDR2 are LNHDA and SQIVND (reference sequence). This CDR3 is built from 16 residues. CDR3 sequence reads: CASSKTSGSSYNEQFF. Here the CDR3 DNA reads TGTGCCAGTAGTAAGACTAGCGGGAGCTCCTACAATGAGCAGTTCTTC.

The rearrangement joins TRBV5-1 to TRBJ1-1; no clear D. Germline CDR1 SGHRS, CDR2 YFSETQ. The germline V and J ends were trimmed by 4 bases and 1 base, with 8 bases remaining between them. The CDR3 runs to 13 residues. The CDR3 DNA reads TGCGCCAGCAGCCCGGCCGAGAACACTGAAGCTTTCTTT. This codes for CASSPAENTEAFF. Full variable domain (missing parts from reference TRBV5-1 and TRBJ1-1): KAGVTQTPRYLIKTRGQQVTLSCSPISGHRSVSWYQQTPGQGLQFLFEYFSETQRNKGNFPGRFSGRQFSNSRSEMNVSTLELGDSALYLCASSPAENTEAFFGQGTRLTVV.

This chain joins TRBV2 and TRBJ2-3; maybe TRBD1 (6 bases). The CDR3 is 13 amino acids. Trimming took 10 bases from V and 3 from J, leaving 14 bases between them. Germline values: CDR1 SNHLY, CDR2 FYNNEI. The CDR3 DNA reads TGTGCCACACAAAGGGACACGACAGATACGCAGTATTTT. Its translation is CATQRDTTDTQYF.

The V call is TRBV10-3, the J call TRBJ2-3, with TRBD2 matching over 7 bases. CDR1 and CDR2 from the germline V gene are ENHRY and SYGVKD. This CDR3 region has 15 residues. Trimming at V came to 7 bases and at J to 6 bases, leaving 13 bases not matched to a gene. CDR3 loop: CAITPGRGGSDTQYF. CDR3 nucleotide sequence: TGTGCCATCACCCCGGGGAGGGGAGGTAGTGATACGCAGTATTTT.

V usage is TRBV7-2 and J usage is TRBJ2-7; 7 bases are a match to TRBD1. The trim removed 5 bases at V and 1 base at J, leaving 8 bases unmatched. The CDR3 sequence is 15 residues long. Per germline, CDR1 SGHTA and CDR2 FQGNSA. This chain's CDR3 is CASSLQGVGSYEQYF. CDR3 DNA sequence: TGTGCCAGCAGCCTGCAGGGGGTGGGGTCCTACGAGCAGTACTTC.

V and J are TRBV5-1 and TRBJ1-2; 10 bases fit TRBD1. V lost 2 bases and J lost 3; bases outside the gene matches: 4. This CDR3 contains 15 residues. The V gene's germline CDR1 is SGHRS and CDR2 YFSETQ. The CDR3 region is CASSLGTGVDYGYTF. In DNA form, the CDR3 reads TGCGCCAGCAGCTTAGGGACAGGGGTGGACTATGGCTACACCTTC. The full variable domain, in which reference TRBV5-1 and TRBJ1-2 provide the parts outside the CDR3, is KAGVTQTPRYLIKTRGQQVTLSCSPISGHRSVSWYQQTPGQGLQFLFEYFSETQRNKGNFPGRFSGRQFSNSRSEMNVSTLELGDSALYLCASSLGTGVDYGYTFGSGTRLTVV.

The chain has TRBV5-8 and TRBJ2-1, with 11 bases aligning to TRBD1. Germline lookup yields CDR1 SGHTS and CDR2 YDEGEE. The trim removed 0 bases at V and 10 bases at J, leaving 6 bases unmatched. The length of the CDR3 is 15 residues. In DNA, the CDR3 is TGTGCCAGCAGCTTGGATGGACAGGGGGCATTCGAGCAGTTCTTC. It is translated as CASSLDGQGAFEQFF. Full variable domain (rest looked up from reference TRBV5-8 and TRBJ2-1): EAGVTQSPTHLIKTRGQQATLRCSPISGHTSVYWYQQALGLGLQFLLWYDEGEERNRGNFPPRFSGRQFPNYSSELNVNALELEDSALYLCASSLDGQGAFEQFFGPGTRLTVL.

The chain's CDR3 is CASSQGLAGTYEQYF. For the CDR3, the DNA is TGTGCCAGCAGCCAAGGACTAGCGGGGACCTACGAGCAGTACTTC. V and J are TRBV4-2 and TRBJ2-7, with 11 bases matching TRBD2. The V gene's germline CDR1 is LGHNA and CDR2 YNFKEQ. There are 15 residues in the CDR3. The V gene end was trimmed by 1 base and the J gene end by 2 bases; junction bases not matched to a gene: 1.

This clone was found once. The chain carries TRBV30 and TRBJ1-1; D gene unclear. CDR1 is GTSNPN, CDR2 SVGIG, per germline (reference sequence). The V gene lost 0 bases and the J gene lost 1 base, with 9 bases spanning the gap. The CDR3 contains 14 residues. In DNA form, the CDR3 reads TGTGCCTGGAGTGTACTTTCCAGGAACACTGAAGCTTTCTTT. This translates into CAWSVLSRNTEAFF.

This clone has a single count. The chain is built from TRBV27 and TRBJ2-5; no reliable D call. Germline CDR1 MNHEY, CDR2 SMNVEV (reference sequence). The V gene lost 3 bases and the J gene lost 5 bases, with 13 bases spanning the gap. This CDR3 is 14 amino acids long. CDR3 protein: CASSFYGQAETQYF. In DNA form, the CDR3 reads TGTGCCAGCAGTTTTTATGGTCAGGCGGAGACCCAGTACTTC.

A word on this clone: Other DNA sequences in this sample translate to the same CDR3. The chain recombines TRBV5-1 with TRBJ2-7, with 7 bases matching TRBD1. CDR1 and CDR2 from the germline V gene are SGHRS and YFSETQ. V shed 4 bases and J 2 bases; nucleotides not matched to a gene: 6. The CDR3 contains 14 residues. The CDR3 nucleotides are TGCGCCAGCAGCCCCGGGACAGATCCCTACGAGCAGTACTTC. Residues: CASSPGTDPYEQYF.

The gene calls are TRBV4-1 and TRBJ1-1, with D perhaps matching TRBD1 (5 bases). This CDR3 is 13 amino acids long. V dropped 1 base and J dropped 7 bases, with 10 bases sitting between them. Per the germline V gene, CDR1 is MGHRA and CDR2 is YSYEKL. The CDR3 DNA follows: TGCGCCAGCAGCCAAGTTAGGGGAATTGAAGCTTTCTTT. Amino acid sequence: CASSQVRGIEAFF.

The chain couples TRBV6-5 to TRBJ1-2; no clear D. The germline CDR1 and CDR2 sequences are MNHEY and SVGAGI. Trimming took 2 bases from V and 7 from J, leaving 17 bases between them. CDR3 length: 15 residues. The CDR3 nucleotides are TGTGCCAGCAGTTACACCTCCACAGTTGGAGGTGGCTACACCTTC. Translation: CASSYTSTVGGGYTF.

The CDR3 nucleotides are TGTGCCAGCAGCCCGGGAGGCATGCGCGAGCAGTACTTC. Amino acid sequence: CASSPGGMREQYF. This chain connects TRBV27 to TRBJ2-7; TRBD2 matches 7 bases. Trimming cost V 6 bases and J 6 bases; bases outside gene matches: 8. CDR1 MNHEY and CDR2 SMNVEV come from the germline V gene (reference sequence). The CDR3 sequence is 13 residues long.

The chain carries TRBV28 and TRBJ2-7; no clear D gene. This CDR3 spans 13 amino acids. V lost 6 bases and J 5 bases, leaving 14 bases between the germline ends. CDR1 is MDHEN, CDR2 SYDVKM, per germline. The CDR3: CASSVSGPNEQYF. The CDR3 DNA sequence: TGTGCCAGCAGCGTGTCCGGTCCTAACGAGCAGTACTTC.

The table lists this clone with a few counts. The chain couples TRBV30 to TRBJ2-7; 10 bases are a match to TRBD2. The length of the CDR3 is 13 residues. The J segment lost 4 bases and the V segment lost 4 bases, leaving 4 bases of the junction unmatched. Per the germline V gene, CDR1 is GTSNPN and CDR2 is SVGIG (reference sequence). The CDR3 nucleotides are TGTGCCTGGACTAGCGGGAGTCGGTACGAGCAGTACTTC. This sequence encodes CAWTSGSRYEQYF.

V gene TRBV9 combines with J gene TRBJ2-3, with 11 bases matching TRBD2. CDR1 and CDR2 from the germline V gene are SGDLS and YYNGEE. The CDR3 length is 16 residues. Trimming at V came to 4 bases and at J to 4 bases, leaving 8 bases not matched to a gene. The CDR3 is CASSITSGSVSDTQYF. DNA for the CDR3: TGTGCCAGCAGCATAACTAGCGGGAGTGTATCAGATACGCAGTATTTT.